Shown below are 2 T cell receptor delta chains from a single sample sequenced in a study of γδ T cells in repeated Plasmodium falciparum infection. Bulk repertoires came from Vgamma9/Vdelta2+ or Vdelta2-negative gammadelta T cells flow-sorted from PBMC. TCRdb reprocessed the multiplex PCR reads using CATT. The sample holds approximately 93,000 delta-chain clones, approximately 0.92% seen once. Material: gamma-delta T cells from blood. The receptors here all came from a pool of human donors (malaria-infected and uninfected, not separated).

This clone occurred a few times. The protein TCRdb gives is from a much larger clone and does not agree with this DNA's translation at residue 8, likely a read error; the protein shown here comes from the DNA. The J gene is TRDJ1, the V gene TRDV2, with 10 bases that match TRDD3. In the absence of a J gene in TCRdb, the DNA was matched to germline to assign it here. With 0 bases clipped from V and 0 bases from J, the junction kept 18 bases outside the gene matches. The CDR3 spans 21 residues. Germline V CDR1 and CDR2: GEAIGNYY, EKD. The CDR3 reads CACDTILAGGYAMEYTDKLIF. The CDR3 DNA sequence: TGTGCCTGTGACACCATCCTCGCCGGGGGATACGCGATGGAGTACACCGATAAACTCATCTTT.

This clone came up a few times. TCRdb has a much larger clone's protein, which differs at residue 7 from the translation of this DNA, likely because of a read error; what is shown is the protein translated from the DNA. The chain links TRDV1 to TRDJ1; 9 bases match TRDD3. This CDR3 contains 19 residues. The germline V gene encodes CDR1 TSWWSYY and CDR2 QGS. Losses at the gene ends were 5 bases for V and 0 bases for J; bases not matched to a gene: 16. The CDR3 DNA reads as TGTGCTCTTGGGAATTCTGAGTACTGGGGGACAGAATACACCGATAAACTCATCTTT. Amino acid sequence: CALGNSEYWGTEYTDKLIF.